The 17 T cell receptor beta chains listed next were all sequenced from one sample in a study of CD8 T cells in Susac syndrome. A quantity of about 0.45 to 1 ug RNA underwent reverse transcription using random hexamers. TCRdb called the immunoSEQ multiplex PCR reads again in MiXCR, with one record for every CDR3 protein. Here the sample spans 150,000 to 200,000 distinct CDR3 sequences, 93% being singletons. The sample consisted of CD4+ T cells from PBMCs. These receptors all stem from a human donor with multiple sclerosis.

The rearrangement uses TRBV20-1 and TRBJ2-7, with D possibly matching TRBD2 (6 bases). Trimming removed 2 bases from V and 5 bases from J, with 13 bases in between. This CDR3 is built from 13 residues. CDR1 is DFQATT, CDR2 SNEGSKA, per germline (reference sequence). CDR3 protein: CSARRGSDDEQYF. DNA of the CDR3: TGCAGTGCTAGACGGGGGAGTGACGACGAGCAGTACTTC.

The V call is TRBV5-4, the J call TRBJ2-3, with 7 bases lining up with TRBD2. Germline CDR1 SGHNT, CDR2 YYREEE (reference sequence). This CDR3 has 15 residues. With 3 bases clipped from V and 1 base from J, the junction kept 5 bases outside the gene matches. The CDR3 spells CASSSGLTGTDTQYF. Written as DNA, the CDR3 is TGTGCCAGCAGCTCGGGACTAACCGGCACAGATACGCAGTATTTT.

The chain links TRBV30 to TRBJ1-6; D is possibly TRBD1 (5 bases). Germline-derived CDR1 and CDR2 are GTSNPN and SVGIG (reference sequence). Trimming stripped 4 bases from V and 9 bases from J, with 16 bases between. The CDR3 spans 14 residues. CDR3: CAWTLGTGGSPLHF. The CDR3 nucleotides read TGTGCCTGGACGTTGGGAACAGGAGGTTCACCCCTCCACTTT. The variable domain in full, completed from reference TRBV30 and TRBJ1-6, reads SQTIHQWPATLVQPVGSPLSLECTVEGTSNPNLYWYRQAAGRGLQLLFYSVGIGQISSEVPQNLSASRPQDRQFILSSKKLLLSDSGFYLCAWTLGTGGSPLHFGNGTRLTVT.

This clonotype was detected only once. The genes are TRBV30 and TRBJ1-5, with TRBD1 matching 7 bases. V was clipped by 0 bases and J by 8 bases; unmatched bases: 7. The CDR3 contains 14 residues. CDR1 GTSNPN and CDR2 SVGIG come from the germline V gene (reference sequence). The CDR3 is CAWSVHMGQKPQHF. As DNA, the CDR3 is TGTGCCTGGAGTGTACATATGGGACAGAAGCCCCAGCATTTT.

V and J are TRBV18 and TRBJ2-7; no definite D call. The ends were cut back, 2 bases at V and 3 bases at J, with 5 bases in the middle. This CDR3 contains 12 residues. CDR1 is KGHSH and CDR2 is LQKENI in the germline V gene. The CDR3 region is CASSPTDYEQYF. The CDR3, as DNA: TGTGCCAGCTCACCAACGGACTACGAGCAGTACTTC.

The gene calls are TRBV4-2 and TRBJ1-3; D gene unclear. V was cut by 2 bases and J by 0 bases, with 8 bases left in between. This CDR3 is 15 amino acids long. CDR1 LGHNA and CDR2 YNFKEQ come from the germline V gene. The CDR3 region has the DNA TGTGCCAGCAGCCAACCCGGGAGCTCTGGAAACACCATATATTTT. This sequence encodes CASSQPGSSGNTIYF.

The chain is built from TRBV5-1 and TRBJ1-1; the match to TRBD1 covers 9 bases. After removal of 2 bases from V and 8 bases from J, the junction contained 7 bases not matched to a gene. The CDR3 runs 14 residues. Looked up from germline, CDR1 is SGHRS and CDR2 is YFSETQ. CDR3 sequence (DNA): TGCGCCAGCAGCTTCGAACAGGGGGCCCTGGAAGCTTTCTTT. Its protein product is CASSFEQGALEAFF.

The chain uses TRBV15 and TRBJ1-5; weak D call: TRBD1 (5 bases). The ends were cut back, 0 bases at V and 6 bases at J, with 9 bases in the middle. Germline values: CDR1 LNHNV, CDR2 YYDKDF (reference sequence). The CDR3 loop spans 14 amino acids. CDR3 DNA sequence: TGTGCCACCAGCAGAGATGGCGGGACTCAGCCCCAGCATTTT. Translating it yields CATSRDGGTQPQHF.

The chain links TRBV7-8 to TRBJ2-1, with D possibly called TRBD1 or TRBD2 (5 bases each). Trimming took off 5 bases at V and 10 bases at J, with 18 bases between the two ends. CDR1 is SGHVS, CDR2 FQNEAQ, per germline. This CDR3 contains 14 residues. The CDR3 nucleotides read TGTGCCAGCAGCCAAGATCCGGGACCAGGGGAGCAGTTCTTC. Translated: CASSQDPGPGEQFF.

This sequence joins TRBV28 and TRBJ1-3; 7 bases fit TRBD1. Per the germline V gene, CDR1 is MDHEN and CDR2 is SYDVKM. V gave up 1 base and J gave up 0 bases; unmatched junction bases: 3. The CDR3 is 16 amino acids. CDR3 sequence reads: CASSLSDRISGNTIYF. Written as DNA, the CDR3 is TGTGCCAGCAGTTTATCGGACAGGATCTCTGGAAACACCATATATTTT.

This clonotype was seen just once. The chain uses TRBV2 and TRBJ1-5; D is ambiguous. This CDR3 spans 14 amino acids. Germline CDR1 is SNHLY and CDR2 is FYNNEI. V dropped 3 bases and J dropped 0 bases, with 6 bases sitting between them. As DNA, the CDR3 is TGTGCCAGCAGTGACAGTAGTAGCAATCAGCCCCAGCATTTT. It codes for CASSDSSSNQPQHF.

This rearrangement joins TRBV30 to TRBJ2-7; no clear D gene. Trimming removed 0 bases at V and 5 bases at J, with 11 bases between. The CDR3 is 13 amino acids. Germline V gene sequence: CDR1 GTSNPN, CDR2 SVGIG (reference sequence). CDR3 amino acids: CAWSVKGSHEQYF. The CDR3 bases are TGTGCCTGGAGTGTAAAGGGTAGCCACGAGCAGTACTTC.

The V call is TRBV4-3, the J call TRBJ1-4; maybe TRBD1 (5 bases). This CDR3 has 17 residues. Germline V CDR1 and CDR2: LGHNA, YSLEER. V was shortened by 3 bases and J by 8 bases, with 22 bases between the two germline ends. The CDR3 DNA follows: TGCGCCAGCAGCCAGTCCTGGGTACAGGCGGTGTTGGAAAAACTGTTTTTT. Protein sequence: CASSQSWVQAVLEKLFF.

The chain carries TRBV5-5 and TRBJ1-5, with a possible D match to TRBD1 (5 bases). The CDR3 length is 15 residues. Germline CDR1 SGHKS, CDR2 YYEKEE (reference sequence). V was cut by 2 bases and J by 3 bases, with 12 bases left in between. The CDR3 bases are TGTGCCAGCAGCTTTGAGCAGGGATACAATCAGCCCCAGCATTTT. Translation: CASSFEQGYNQPQHF.

Only one count was recorded for this clonotype. This CDR3 reads CASSEQYSNQPQHF. In nucleotides, the CDR3 is TGTGCCAGCAGTGAACAGTATAGCAATCAGCCCCAGCATTTT. The genes are TRBV2 and TRBJ1-5; D is undetermined. The CDR3 runs 14 residues. Germline-derived CDR1 and CDR2 are SNHLY and FYNNEI. V lost 2 bases, J lost 0 bases, and 5 bases lay in between.

This clonotype is a singleton in its sample. The genes are TRBV12-3 or TRBV12-4 and TRBJ1-2, with D possibly TRBD1 on 5 matching bases. This CDR3 spans 14 amino acids. V lost 0 bases and J lost 6, with 11 bases in between. The CDR3 DNA reads TGTGCCAGCAGTTTAGCATGGGGGGGAAATGGCTACACCTTC. Translated: CASSLAWGGNGYTF.

The genes are TRBV11-2 and TRBJ2-3, with D perhaps TRBD2 (5 bases). The CDR3 loop spans 14 amino acids. The germline V gene has CDR1 SGHAT and CDR2 FQNNGV. V dropped 3 bases and J dropped 3 bases, with 10 bases sitting between them. The CDR3 sequence: CASSLEWTTDTQYF. The CDR3, as DNA: TGTGCCAGCAGCTTGGAGTGGACTACAGATACGCAGTATTTT.